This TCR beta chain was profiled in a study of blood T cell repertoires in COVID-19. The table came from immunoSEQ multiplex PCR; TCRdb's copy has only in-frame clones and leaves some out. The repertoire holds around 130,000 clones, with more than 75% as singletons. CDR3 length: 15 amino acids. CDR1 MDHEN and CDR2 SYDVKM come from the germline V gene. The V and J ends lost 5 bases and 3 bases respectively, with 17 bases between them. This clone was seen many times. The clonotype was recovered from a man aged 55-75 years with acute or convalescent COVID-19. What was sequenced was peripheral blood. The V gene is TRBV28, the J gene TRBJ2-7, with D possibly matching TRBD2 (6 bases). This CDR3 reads CASSVTGTGDYEQYF. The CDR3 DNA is TGTGCCAGCAGTGTGACCGGGACTGGAGACTACGAGCAGTACTTC.